What follows is one T cell receptor (beta chain) and its context. No cognate antigen has been identified for it. No quality values exist for individual bases; no much larger clone is one base distant. V loses 1 base of germline sequence and J loses 3 bases, and the interval between the two ends is 12 bases. The CDR3 has 16 amino acids, counting the end cysteine and phenylalanine. The CDR3 DNA has 48 bases and is translated from base 1. Sequences SGHTA (CDR1) and FQGNSA (CDR2) are obtained from the germline V gene. This record belongs to a study of cytomegalovirus exposure and HLA in healthy donors (dated by TCRdb to about 2017). General notes on the study: An earlier analysis of about 560 of the donors reported 250 to 350 Gb of sequence data and 95 million to 120 million unique TCR beta sequences obtained from about 179 million T cells. About 300 gigabases of sequencing data and 91 million or so unique TCR sequences made up an early release that covered 640 HLA-typed donors. Among the roughly 390 genotyped donors, 81% belonged to the genetic ancestry cluster associated with self-reported Caucasian donors. The study was designed to test whether signatures of past pathogen exposure could be identified by cataloging public T cell receptors. Using immunosequencing, the study profiled T cell repertoires from about 650 subjects and related those repertoires to cytomegalovirus serostatus. Along with the roughly 670-subject first cohort, a separate validation cohort of around 110 different subjects was used. High-throughput TCR immunosequencing, statistical association of individual TCRs with disease status, and machine learning were combined to predict cytomegalovirus infection status. In a later analysis, previously published TCR beta repertoires from 600 to 850 donors were re-analyzed and high-resolution HLA genotyping was added so that TCR occurrence patterns could be studied. The later analysis used no new phenotypic data to find candidate immune exposures, relying instead on TCR beta sequences and their occurrence across donors. To decide whether each TCR beta V gene segment behaved as functional or pseudogenic, an earlier analysis of 587 of the donors relied on high-throughput TCR beta sequencing. Alongside the repertoire data, information on donor age, sex, ethnicity and CMV serostatus was compiled. Genome-wide SNP genotypes for about 60% of the roughly 700 donors were used in a later genetic analysis, which treated that subset as a discovery cohort. Every discovery cohort repertoire had been produced on one sequencing platform. HLA typing included class I and class II loci at four-digit resolution. Typing coverage varied by locus: roughly 629-630 donors for A, B, C, DRB1 and DQB1; under 550 for DQA1; over 600 for DPA1; roughly 470 for DPB1. Because of strong linkage in the cohort, roughly five DR-DQ haplotypes were treated as single units for association and clustering. Among almost 400 genotyped donors of the cohort, an average of roughly 240,000 unique TCR beta nucleotide sequences were sequenced per donor, roughly a sixth of them non-productive.

The cohort comprised several hundred healthy bone marrow donors. Cohort members were all nominally healthy when sampled, although unrecorded immune exposures were likely present. The donor tested CMV seronegative, placing the donor among the 300 to 450 seronegative members of the cohort. A peripheral blood sample was collected from each donor, and TCR beta sequencing was performed on peripheral blood mononuclear cells. Genomic DNA extraction from the blood cell samples was performed with the Qiagen DNeasy Blood Extraction Kit. The library was obtained by the immunoSEQ multiplex PCR assay. The multiplex PCR relied on a mix of 60 forward primers for TCR Vbeta segments and 13 reverse primers for TCR Jbeta segments. Amplification of the CDR3 region of rearranged TCR beta genes was performed with a multiplex PCR assay on genomic DNA. On the Illumina HiSeq System, the amplified TCR beta libraries were sequenced as 87-base-pair reads. The paper's processing steps were these. In a later analysis, about 80 million unique TCR beta chains were counted across the 500 to 850 repertoires, and roughly 11 million of these chains were shared by at least two donors. Raw reads were error-corrected and collapsed into unique sequences by a nearest-neighbor algorithm in which closely related sequences were merged to remove PCR and sequencing errors. To assign V, D and J gene segments, CDR3 sequences were aligned to IMGT reference sequences. For a sequence to be retained, a match of at least six nucleotides was required to both a V gene segment and a J gene segment. A rearrangement counted as productive if the CDR3 had no stop codons and remained in frame with V and J, and every other rearrangement counted as non-productive. Following IMGT convention, CDR3 was defined as the stretch from the second conserved V-encoded cysteine up to the conserved J-encoded phenylalanine. The earlier analysis of about 500 of the donors excluded sequences that lacked an unambiguous match to a single V gene segment. An earlier analysis of under 750 of the donors called V segments functional above 56.7% productive rearrangements and segregating when the between-donor standard deviation exceeded 5%. A statistical classification framework was developed to diagnose cytomegalovirus status using the catalog of TCR beta chain sequences. In a later analysis, V and J genes were assigned by comparing TCR nucleotide sequences against IMGT/GENE-DB human TR gene sequences. The TCRdist pipeline was used in a later analysis to assign CDR3 sequences and most-parsimonious VDJ recombination scenarios. In a later analysis, each TCR beta chain was defined by its CDR3 amino acid sequence together with its V-gene family, and reads without a unique V-gene family were excluded. In a later analysis, 500 to 700 highly shared, low-generation-probability nucleotide sequences were removed to address suspected cross-contamination and a sequencing artifact. In a later analysis, a clonal expansion index for each public chain was calculated from normalized within-repertoire ranks of inferred template counts. Generation probabilities in a later analysis came from a VDJ recombination model fitted to out-of-frame rearrangements, and those results were checked against IGoR. A later analysis scored TCR-TCR, TCR-HLA and TCR-CMV co-occurrence with hypergeometric tests, applying a repertoire-size bias correction to TCR pairs. To estimate false discovery rates, a later analysis permuted the HLA or CMV assignments 20 times. In a later analysis, co-occurring TCRs were grouped using DBSCAN, and TCRdist sequence similarity was added for clustering within HLA-allele-positive subsets. For co-occurrence clustering, repertoires with fewer than 30,000 or more than 120,000 public chains were excluded, along with several repertoires with anomalous nucleotide sharing. TCRdb took this table from immuneACCESS and kept in-frame rearrangements with V and J called. Such tables lack part of the clones; where checked against another copy, unresolved V genes explain under half of the gap, and the rest is unexplained. That table supplies the V and J calls and clone size; D and trimming were determined from the DNA. The sample profile shows about 120,000 clones; 9.5% of them were found once. 3% to 3.5% of the sample goes to the ten largest clones.

The investigation overall reported the following: In vitro tests confirmed that a few of the cytomegalovirus-associated TCR beta chains recognize cytomegalovirus antigens. Across donors, most TCR sequences were observed very rarely, whereas some public TCRs were present in many individuals. In a later analysis, TCR association rates were found to vary across HLA loci, with the most associated TCRs seen for DRB1 alleles and the fewest for HLA-C alleles. HLA typing was unavailable for some donors at each locus, so association tests used only the typed subset. In the study, some 160 TCR beta chains were listed as associated with cytomegalovirus. A further reported finding was that TCR beta sequences accurately predicted the HLA-A and HLA-B alleles for most subjects in the first cohort. When HLA alleles, especially DR and DQ, strongly co-occurred, TCR associations were difficult to assign to individual alleles. V-gene and J-gene trimming of TCR beta chains was associated with a missense DCLRE1C variant in a later genetic analysis, and the association was replicated in an independent cohort. Correlated functional status among segregating V segments might be attributable to linkage disequilibrium, but an unknown experimental factor could not be ruled out. A later analysis associated 17,000 or so TCR beta sequences with specific HLA alleles at a false discovery rate of 0.05. A later analysis found that HLA-associated TCR beta chains were more clonally expanded and had lower generation probabilities than equally common non-associated chains. The classifier was reported to diagnose cytomegalovirus status with high specificity and sensitivity in both the original cohort and the validation cohort. The only immune exposure information available for the cohort was CMV serostatus. The 87-base-pair reads could not distinguish some IMGT-functional V segments, including TRBV6-2 and TRBV6-3, so those segments were excluded. According to a later genetic analysis, donors in an Asian-associated ancestry cluster had fewer N-insertions in productive TCRs than the approximately 670-donor mean. According to the authors, the approach could potentially be generalized to other disease states and immunological phenotypes. In a later analysis, most CMV-associated TCR beta chains were found to appear HLA-restricted, with HLA associations seemingly driven largely by CMV exposure. A group of highly shared sequence variants was considered likely to be a technical artifact of the sequencing pipeline. The earlier analysis of some 560 of the donors excluded 15 to 20 rarely observed V segments, including chromosome 9 orphons, because counts were too low. Several of the top co-occurrence clusters appeared to be linked to parvovirus B19, influenza, CMV and Epstein-Barr virus, according to a later analysis. In this cohort, only TCR beta chains were sequenced, and detectable features were limited by the absence of alpha or paired-chain data. An earlier analysis of several hundred of the donors showed that most TCR beta V segments appeared in productive rearrangements either about 87% or about 30% of the time, which broadly matched IMGT annotations. Sequencing depth was assumed to be roughly uniform across donors in the presence/absence analyses, though that assumption may not hold.

Input material: PBMCs. This receptor was taken from a young man in good health and CMV-seronegative. The chain links TRBV7-2 with TRBJ2-2; the D segment cannot be called with confidence. The sequenced DNA is TGTGCCAGCAGCTTAGGACCGAGAGACTACACCGGGGAGCTGTTTTTT. This is translated as CASSLGPRDYTGELFF.